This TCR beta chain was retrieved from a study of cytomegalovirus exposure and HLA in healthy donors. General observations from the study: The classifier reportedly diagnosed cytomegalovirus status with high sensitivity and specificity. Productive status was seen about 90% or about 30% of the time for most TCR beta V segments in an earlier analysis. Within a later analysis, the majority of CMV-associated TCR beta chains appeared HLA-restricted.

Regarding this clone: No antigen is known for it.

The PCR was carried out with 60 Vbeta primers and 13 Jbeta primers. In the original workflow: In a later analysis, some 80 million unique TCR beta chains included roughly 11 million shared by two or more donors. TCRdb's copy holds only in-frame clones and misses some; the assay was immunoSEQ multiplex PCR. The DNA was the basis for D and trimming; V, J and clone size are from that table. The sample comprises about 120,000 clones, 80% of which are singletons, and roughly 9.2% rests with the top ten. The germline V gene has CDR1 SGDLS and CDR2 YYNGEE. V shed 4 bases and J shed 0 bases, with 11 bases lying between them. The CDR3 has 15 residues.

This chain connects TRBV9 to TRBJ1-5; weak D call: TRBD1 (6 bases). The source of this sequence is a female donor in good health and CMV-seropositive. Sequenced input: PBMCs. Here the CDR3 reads CASSPGQFSNQPQHF. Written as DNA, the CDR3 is TGTGCCAGCAGCCCAGGACAGTTTAGCAATCAGCCCCAGCATTTT.